A single sample is the source of the 30 T cell receptor beta chains below, sequenced in a study of T cell repertoires in cytomegalovirus infection. For these TCRs, the target antigens are not known. TCRdb re-analysed the reads in MiXCR, keeping a single row per CDR3 protein. The table shows more than 75,000 distinct CDR3 sequences, with over 25% occurring only once. The material was CD8+ T cells from cultured PBMCs, obtained from culture after CMV antigen stimulation. All receptors derive from a human donor in good health (CMV status not recorded). Some clones in this sample may be carry-over from other donors' samples.

This clonotype has only a few counts. The chain is built from TRBV28 and TRBJ1-3; 9 bases align to TRBD1. CDR1 is MDHEN and CDR2 is SYDVKM in the germline V gene. V lost 5 bases, J lost 8 bases, and 13 bases stayed unmatched. This CDR3 spans 16 amino acids. The CDR3 bases are TGTGCCAGCAGTCCAGAGACAGGGGGAATATCGGACACCATATATTTT. Its translation is CASSPETGGISDTIYF.

This clonotype was observed a handful of times. The chain links TRBV19 to TRBJ2-1, with D possibly being TRBD1 (5 bases). Germline CDR1 reads LNHDA; CDR2 reads SQIVND (reference sequence). This CDR3 comprises 16 residues. V was shortened by 1 base and J by 5 bases, with 15 bases between the two germline ends. The CDR3 DNA follows: TGTGCCAGTAGTATAGTTCTTAGGGGATTGAACAATGAGCAGTTCTTC. Its translation: CASSIVLRGLNNEQFF.

In this sample, this clonotype turned up a few times. The chain has TRBV5-1 and TRBJ2-7; possible D gene TRBD1, 5 bases. Trimming cost V 0 bases and J 3 bases, with 10 bases left between them. Germline CDR1 SGHRS, CDR2 YFSETQ. The CDR3 is 14 amino acids. CDR3 amino acids: CASSLVGAHYEQYF. Written as DNA, the CDR3 is TGCGCCAGCAGCTTGGTTGGGGCCCACTACGAGCAGTACTTC.

J is TRBJ2-4 and V is TRBV4-1; TRBD2 is a possible D gene (5 bases). Germline CDR1 and CDR2: MGHRA and YSYEKL. CDR3 length: 16 residues. The germline V and J ends were trimmed by 0 bases and 5 bases, with 14 bases remaining between them. As DNA, the CDR3 is TGCGCCAGCAGCCAAGAGTGGACTGTCCCGGAAAACATTCAGTACTTC. Protein sequence: CASSQEWTVPENIQYF.

This clonotype was seen more than once but under ten times. CDR3 protein: CASSWAPLDEQYF. The DNA for the CDR3 is TGTGCCAGCTCCTGGGCACCCTTGGACGAGCAGTACTTC. The chain links TRBV11-2 to TRBJ2-7; no firm D call. Trimming shortened V by 8 bases and J by 5 bases, and 16 bases separated the two germline ends. This CDR3 region has 13 residues. Germline V gene sequence: CDR1 SGHAT, CDR2 FQNNGV.

This clonotype showed up just a few times. The chain employs TRBV6-1 and TRBJ1-4; no clear D gene. V shed 6 bases and J shed 7 bases, with 15 bases lying between them. The germline V gene has CDR1 MNHNS and CDR2 SASEGT. The CDR3 is 14 amino acids. The CDR3 nucleotides are TGTGCCAGCAGCATCACGCCGGGAGGTGAAAAACTGTTTTTT. Its translation: CASSITPGGEKLFF.

There are a few counts of this clonotype. The V gene is TRBV12-5, the J gene TRBJ2-1; D call uncertain. V was pared by 0 bases and J by 6 bases, with 9 bases between. CDR1 LGHNT and CDR2 FRNRAP come from the germline V gene. This CDR3 comprises 14 residues. The CDR3 nucleotides are TGTGCTAGTGGTTTGGTATGGCCCATCAATGAGCAGTTCTTC. This translates into CASGLVWPINEQFF.

In its sample, this clonotype was seen a few times. The V gene is TRBV12-3 or TRBV12-4, the J gene TRBJ2-2, with 9 bases aligning to TRBD1. After removal of 3 bases from V and 2 bases from J, the junction contained 4 bases not matched to a gene. This CDR3 spans 16 amino acids. CDR3 bases: TGTGCCAGCAGTTTCTGGGACAGGGCCAACACCGGGGAGCTGTTTTTT. Protein product: CASSFWDRANTGELFF.

The CDR3 is CASSSLDRVDYEQYF. In DNA form, the CDR3 reads TGTGCCAGCAGTTCCCTCGACAGGGTGGATTACGAGCAGTACTTC. The chain has TRBV27 and TRBJ2-7, with TRBD1 matching over 7 bases. V was pared by 4 bases and J by 4 bases, with 10 bases of the junction left unmatched. Germline CDR1 MNHEY, CDR2 SMNVEV (reference sequence). The CDR3 runs 15 residues.

In this sample, this clonotype turned up a few times. The chain carries TRBV27 and TRBJ2-2; maybe TRBD2 (5 bases). The CDR3 totals 14 residues. CDR1 is MNHEY, CDR2 SMNVEV, per germline (reference sequence). The V and J ends lost 6 bases and 6 bases respectively, with 14 bases between them. CDR3 coding DNA: TGTGCCAGCAGCTCTTTCGGGGTCCCCGGGGAGCTGTTTTTT. Its translation: CASSSFGVPGELFF.

This clonotype has a count of ten or more. Its ends do not fully match the called genes, so a read error is possible. This chain uses TRBV7-2 with TRBJ2-1; 11 nucleotides match TRBD2. The CDR3 spans 15 residues. CDR1 and CDR2 (germline): SGHTA, FQGNSA. CDR3 coding DNA: TGTGCCAGCAGCCTAGCGCTAGCGGGGGGCAATGAGCAGTTCTTC. Its protein is CASSLALAGGNEQFF.

There are a few counts of this clonotype. The V call is TRBV12-3 or TRBV12-4, the J call TRBJ1-4, with D perhaps TRBD1 (6 bases). The CDR3 spans 17 residues. V lost 5 bases and J lost 10, with 26 bases in between. This CDR3 is CASSPLTGRNGGGKLFF. The CDR3 nucleotides read TGTGCCAGCAGTCCCTTAACAGGGCGAAATGGGGGAGGAAAACTGTTTTTT.

The V and J genes are TRBV30 and TRBJ1-1; weak D call: TRBD1 (5 bases). Trimming shortened V by 7 bases and J by 0 bases, and 12 bases separated the two germline ends. The CDR3 consists of 13 residues. Germline V CDR1 and CDR2: GTSNPN, SVGIG (reference sequence). CDR3 protein: CASNQGLNTEAFF. Written as DNA, the CDR3 is TGTGCCTCGAACCAGGGCCTGAACACTGAAGCTTTCTTT.

V and J are TRBV6-1 and TRBJ1-2; tentatively, D is TRBD1 (6 bases). V was shortened by 0 bases and J by 7 bases, with 12 bases between the two germline ends. Germline lookup yields CDR1 MNHNS and CDR2 SASEGT. The CDR3 has 14 residues. CDR3: CASSEAQGVGGYTF. The CDR3 DNA is TGTGCCAGCAGTGAAGCACAGGGAGTTGGTGGCTACACCTTC.

In its sample, this clonotype was seen a few times. The gene calls are TRBV19 and TRBJ2-1; 10 bases align to TRBD2. The germline V gene encodes CDR1 LNHDA and CDR2 SQIVND (reference sequence). V dropped 2 bases and J dropped 10; count of bases not matched to a gene: 5. This CDR3 contains 14 residues. CDR3 coding DNA: TGTGCCAGTAGTATAAGCGGGGGGGCAGGAGAGCAGTTCTTC. Its translation: CASSISGGAGEQFF.

This clonotype has ten or more counts. It is likely a read error, because the conserved phenylalanine at the end of the CDR3 is missing. The DNA is left out, because the CDR3 cannot be placed on it with certainty; the CDR3 is given as TCRdb lists it. The J gene is TRBJ1-2, the V gene TRBV27; the DNA was not used to check the table's D call, TRBD1. Germline lookup yields CDR1 MNHEY and CDR2 SMNVEV (reference sequence). The CDR3 sequence runs 10 residues, both termini included. The chain's CDR3 is CASTPVGDRV.

This clonotype occurred many times. V is TRBV7-9 and J is TRBJ1-1; the D is unclear. The CDR3 spans 13 residues. V was shortened by 5 bases and J by 3 bases, with 10 bases between the two germline ends. Germline CDR1 is SEHNR and CDR2 is FQNEAQ (reference sequence). The CDR3 DNA is TGTGCCAGCAGCCTGGGGTCGTACACTGAAGCTTTCTTT. It is translated as CASSLGSYTEAFF.

The V call is TRBV7-9, the J call TRBJ2-2, with D possibly TRBD1 on 6 matching bases. The germline gives CDR1 SEHNR, CDR2 FQNEAQ (reference sequence). V was pared by 10 bases and J by 2 bases, with 11 bases between. This CDR3 has 13 amino acids. The CDR3: CAIPGTNTGELFF. DNA for the CDR3: TGTGCCATCCCCGGGACAAACACCGGGGAGCTGTTTTTT.

This clonotype appeared a few times. The chain carries TRBV6-6 and TRBJ1-1; 7 bases fit TRBD1. The CDR3 contains 12 residues. Germline trimming cut 6 bases from V and 7 bases from J; bases unmatched to any gene: 5. In germline, CDR1 is MNHNY, CDR2 SVGAGI (reference sequence). This CDR3 reads CASRGTALEAFF. The CDR3 region has the DNA TGTGCCAGCAGAGGGACAGCCCTTGAAGCTTTCTTT.

In its sample, this clonotype was seen many times. This chain connects TRBV28 to TRBJ1-5, with D perhaps matching TRBD1 (5 bases). Germline assignment: CDR1 MDHEN and CDR2 SYDVKM. There are 14 residues in the CDR3. Trimming removed 3 bases from V and 3 bases from J, with 9 bases in between. The CDR3 nucleotides read TGTGCCAGCAGTTTGGGGGGTAACAATCAGCCCCAGCATTTT. Protein sequence: CASSLGGNNQPQHF.

In this sample, this clonotype turned up a few times. V gene TRBV12-3 or TRBV12-4 combines with J gene TRBJ1-2; the D gene is possibly TRBD1 (6 bases). This CDR3 spans 16 amino acids. Trimming took off 0 bases at V and 7 bases at J, with 18 bases between the two ends. The CDR3 protein is CASSLAPLGGAGGYTF. The CDR3 DNA follows: TGTGCCAGCAGTTTAGCCCCTCTGGGGGGGGCAGGTGGCTACACCTTC.

The table lists this clonotype with a few counts. The gene calls are TRBV15 and TRBJ2-1; TRBD2 matches at 12 bases. Germline-derived CDR1 and CDR2 are LNHNV and YYDKDF (reference sequence). V lost 0 bases, J lost 5 bases, and 2 bases stayed unmatched. The CDR3 totals 16 residues. In nucleotides, the CDR3 is TGTGCCACCAGCAGAGATGGACTAGCGGGGAACAATGAGCAGTTCTTC. It translates to CATSRDGLAGNNEQFF.

This sequence joins TRBV29-1 and TRBJ1-2; D unclear. The CDR3 has 12 residues. Trimming stripped 2 bases from V and 4 bases from J, with 8 bases between. Per the germline V gene, CDR1 is SQVTM and CDR2 is ANQGSEA. CDR3 region: CSVELASYGYTF. The CDR3 DNA reads TGCAGCGTTGAACTGGCGTCCTATGGCTACACCTTC.

The chain is built from TRBV12-3 or TRBV12-4 and TRBJ1-1; a weak D match, TRBD1 (5 bases). V dropped 3 bases and J dropped 4 bases, with 12 bases sitting between them. CDR3 length: 14 amino acids. The CDR3 nucleotides are TGTGCCAGCAGTTTCATGAGGGGATCCACTGAAGCTTTCTTT. Its translation is CASSFMRGSTEAFF.

The chain couples TRBV20-1 to TRBJ2-7, with D unclear. The CDR3 runs to 12 residues. Germline CDR1 is DFQATT and CDR2 is SNEGSKA (reference sequence). Between the trimmed V and J ends, which lost 0 bases and 2 bases, there was a span of 5 bases. Here the CDR3 DNA reads TGCAGTGCTAGAGATCCCCCCTACGAGCAGTACTTC. This translates into CSARDPPYEQYF.

A note on this clonotype: One base away lies a much larger clone, so this may be a sequencing read error. The chain carries TRBV7-6 and TRBJ1-2, with D tentatively TRBD1 (6 bases). Germline V gives CDR1 SGHVS, CDR2 FNYEAQ. The length of the CDR3 is 19 residues. In DNA, the CDR3 is TGTGTCAGCAGCTTAACAGAACCGACCTGGGGACAAGATCTCTATGGCTACACCTTC. Residues: CVSSLTEPTWGQDLYGYTF. Combining the CDR3 with reference TRBV7-6 and TRBJ1-2 gives the whole variable domain GAGVSQSPRYKVTKRGQDVALRCDPISGHVSLYWYRQALGQGPEFLTYFNYEAQQDKSGLPNDRFSAERPEGSISTLTIQRTEQRDSAMYRCVSSLTEPTWGQDLYGYTFGSGTRLTVV.

V usage is TRBV7-3 and J usage is TRBJ2-3; D is perhaps TRBD2 (6 bases). CDR1 SGHTA and CDR2 FQGTGA come from the germline V gene. The CDR3 loop spans 14 amino acids. The germline V and J ends were trimmed by 6 bases and 2 bases, with 12 bases remaining between them. CDR3 coding DNA: TGTGCCAGCAGTTCACCGGGAGACACAGATACGCAGTATTTT. Translating gives CASSSPGDTDTQYF.

This clonotype has only a few counts. The rearrangement joins TRBV12-3 or TRBV12-4 to TRBJ1-4, with TRBD1 as a possible D gene (5 bases). V lost 6 bases to trimming and J lost 2 bases, with 13 bases between them. CDR3 size: 15 residues. The CDR3 DNA follows: TGTGCCAGCAGCCGACTTTGGGGGACTAATGAAAAACTGTTTTTT. It encodes CASSRLWGTNEKLFF.

This chain uses TRBV7-8 with TRBJ1-1; D gene ambiguous. The CDR3 covers 15 residues. Germline CDR1 SGHVS, CDR2 FQNEAQ. V was shortened by 3 bases and J by 2 bases, with 13 bases between the two germline ends. This CDR3 is CASSFLGRENTEAFF. DNA for the CDR3: TGTGCCAGCAGCTTTCTAGGGAGAGAAAACACTGAAGCTTTCTTT.

The J gene is TRBJ1-2, the V gene TRBV24-1; D gene ambiguous. V lost 7 bases and J 2 bases, leaving 19 bases between the germline ends. Germline loops: CDR1 KGHDR, CDR2 SFDVKD. There are 16 residues in the CDR3. CDR3 DNA sequence: TGTGCCACCAGAGTTAGGTTCAACCAAGAGAACTATGGCTACACCTTC. Encoded protein: CATRVRFNQENYGYTF.